This T cell receptor (beta chain) was documented in a study of blood T cells in healthy people across ages. Overall study findings and caveats: Long-lived donors had more naive CD4+ cells and higher diversity than aged donors. Significant beta diversity loss was already apparent by age approximately 38, declining roughly linearly.

The donors, aged 6 to 90, were healthy Caucasians from Russia. The sample holds a few counts of this clonotype. Its antigen is still unknown. For the second PCR, which ran for roughly 6 to 12 cycles, a sample-barcoded 5' primer and a J-beta primer mix were used. A minimum of 3 million CDR3-containing paired-end reads was obtained for each sample. TCRdb re-called the 5' RACE reads with MiXCR, one entry per CDR3 protein. The table lists about 280,000 distinct CDR3 sequences, around 30% of them singletons, with approximately 28% in the top ten. The V segment lost 4 bases and the J segment 0 bases; nucleotides outside the gene matches: 8. The length of the CDR3 is 17 residues. CDR1 KGHSH and CDR2 LQKENI come from the germline V gene.

The receptor was isolated from a woman aged 70-85 years in good health. Specimen: blood. The rearrangement links TRBV18 to TRBJ2-2; 7 bases line up with TRBD2. Here the CDR3 DNA reads TGTGCCAGCTCACAGTCTCCGGGACTATCGAACACCGGGGAGCTGTTTTTT. It codes for CASSQSPGLSNTGELFF.